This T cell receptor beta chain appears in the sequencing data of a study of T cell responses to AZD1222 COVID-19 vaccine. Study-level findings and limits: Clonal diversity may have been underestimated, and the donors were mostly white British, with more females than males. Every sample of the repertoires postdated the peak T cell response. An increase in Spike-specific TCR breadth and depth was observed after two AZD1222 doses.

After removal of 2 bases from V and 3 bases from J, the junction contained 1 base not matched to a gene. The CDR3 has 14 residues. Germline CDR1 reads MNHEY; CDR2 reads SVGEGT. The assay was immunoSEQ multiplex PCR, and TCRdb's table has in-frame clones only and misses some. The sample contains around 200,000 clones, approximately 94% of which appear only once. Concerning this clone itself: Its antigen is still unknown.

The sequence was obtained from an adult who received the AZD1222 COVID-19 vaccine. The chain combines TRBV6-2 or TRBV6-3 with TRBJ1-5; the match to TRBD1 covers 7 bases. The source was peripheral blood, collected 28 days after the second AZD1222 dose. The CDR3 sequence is CASSYGQANQPQHF. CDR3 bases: TGTGCCAGCAGTTACGGACAGGCCAATCAGCCCCAGCATTTT.